This entry describes one T cell receptor beta chain. These data come from a study of blood T cell repertoires in COVID-19. At the level of the study: Both acute and convalescent COVID-19 samples were obtained from the United States, Italy and Spain. T cells, B-cell-depleted T cells, or PBMCs provided the cDNA or gDNA that served as material.

The CDR3 spans 14 residues. Germline V gene sequence: CDR1 SEHNR, CDR2 FQNEAQ (reference sequence). The ends were cut back, 5 bases at V and 1 base at J, with 12 bases in the middle. As originally analysed: Counts of nucleated cells, estimated from reference gene primer amplification, were obtained. Here immunoSEQ multiplex PCR was the method, and the copy in TCRdb shows in-frame clones only, minus some. Clone size and V and J calls were adopted from that table, with D and trimming inferred from the DNA. Of 170,000 or so clones listed, nearly 80% are singletons. The sequenced material came from peripheral blood. The receptor was isolated from a woman in her 70s with acute or convalescent COVID-19. The chain uses TRBV7-9 and TRBJ2-7, with a weak D call TRBD2 (6 bases). The CDR3 loop reads CASSPGDWSYEQYF. The CDR3 DNA follows: TGTGCCAGCAGCCCTGGGGACTGGTCCTACGAGCAGTACTTC.